Detailed here is one T cell receptor (beta chain). The data stem from a study of CD8+CD57+ T cells in acquired aplastic anemia. The CDR3 covers 15 residues. Germline trimming cut 7 bases from V and 6 bases from J; bases unmatched to any gene: 9. Germline values: CDR1 SQVTM, CDR2 ANQGSEA. Patients who underwent sequencing had shown CD8+CD57+ cell expansion by flow cytometry. Genomic DNA acted as the template from which TCR beta VDJ combination and CDR3 sequence profiling were carried out. MiXCR, run by TCRdb on the reads, gives a single entry per CDR3 protein. The sample carries over 150,000 distinct CDR3 sequences, 60% to 80% recorded once.

This chain connects TRBV29-1 to TRBJ2-3, with 14 bases lining up with TRBD2. Input material: sorted CD4+, CD8+, or CD8+CD57+ T cells (not recorded which) from PBMCs. The TCR originated in a human donor with aplastic anemia. For the CDR3, the DNA is TGCAGCGCCGACGGACTAGCGGGGGGAGTGGATACGCAGTATTTT. Translating it yields CSADGLAGGVDTQYF.